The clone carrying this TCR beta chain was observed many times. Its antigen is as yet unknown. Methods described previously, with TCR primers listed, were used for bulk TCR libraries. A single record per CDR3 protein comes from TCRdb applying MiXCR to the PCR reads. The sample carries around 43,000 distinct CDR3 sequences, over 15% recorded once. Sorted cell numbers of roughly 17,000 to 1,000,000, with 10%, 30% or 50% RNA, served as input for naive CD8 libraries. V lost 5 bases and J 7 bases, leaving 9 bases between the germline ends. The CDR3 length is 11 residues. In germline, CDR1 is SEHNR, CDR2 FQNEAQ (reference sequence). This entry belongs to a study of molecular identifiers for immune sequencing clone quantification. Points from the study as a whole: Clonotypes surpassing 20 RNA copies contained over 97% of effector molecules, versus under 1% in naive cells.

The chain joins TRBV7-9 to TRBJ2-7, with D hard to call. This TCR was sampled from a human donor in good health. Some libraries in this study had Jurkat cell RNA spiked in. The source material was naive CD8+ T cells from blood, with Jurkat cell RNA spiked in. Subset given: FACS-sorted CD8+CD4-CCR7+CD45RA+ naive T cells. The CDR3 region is CASSMRQEQYF. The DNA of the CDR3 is TGTGCCAGCAGCATGCGACAAGAGCAGTACTTC.